These 6 T cell receptor beta chains share one sample of origin, sequenced in a study of T cell repertoires in cytomegalovirus infection. These receptors' targets are unknown. One entry per CDR3 protein results from TCRdb running MiXCR on the reads. The sample gives about 830,000 distinct CDR3 sequences, roughly 33% of which show up once; 9.5% to 15% is in the top ten. Sample: cultured CD8+ T cells from PBMCs, taken from culture after CMV antigen stimulation. The source of these receptors is a human donor in good health (CMV status not recorded). Some clones in this sample may be carry-over from other donors' samples.

This chain connects TRBV2 to TRBJ2-3, with D perhaps assigned TRBD1 or TRBD2 (5 bases each). The germline V gene encodes CDR1 SNHLY and CDR2 FYNNEI. This CDR3 has 16 amino acids. V lost 1 base and J lost 2, with 13 bases in between. The CDR3 coding sequence is TGTGCCAGCAGTGAAGAAGGGGACGGATACACAGATACGCAGTATTTT. The encoded protein is CASSEEGDGYTDTQYF.

This chain links TRBV29-1 with TRBJ2-2; 12 positions match TRBD2. Trimming at V came to 4 bases and at J to 0 bases, leaving 0 bases not matched to a gene. Per the germline V gene, CDR1 is SQVTM and CDR2 is ANQGSEA. The CDR3 consists of 15 residues. The CDR3 is CSVGLAGANTGELFF. The DNA for the CDR3 is TGCAGCGTTGGACTAGCGGGGGCGAACACCGGGGAGCTGTTTTTT.

The chain carries TRBV13 and TRBJ2-3, with TRBD1 identical over 8 bases. The ends lost 4 bases at V and 0 bases at J; junction bases unmatched: 12. The CDR3 is made up of 18 amino acids. Germline V gene sequence: CDR1 PRHDT, CDR2 FYEKMQ (reference sequence). CDR3: CASSSIQGQAYSTDTQYF. The DNA for the CDR3 is TGTGCCAGCAGCTCTATTCAGGGACAGGCCTATAGCACAGATACGCAGTATTTT.

This clonotype was picked up a small number of times. The V gene is TRBV5-4, the J gene TRBJ2-2; TRBD2 aligns across 11 bases. The germline gives CDR1 SGHNT, CDR2 YYREEE (reference sequence). The ends lost 5 bases at V and 7 bases at J; junction bases unmatched: 4. The CDR3 contains 14 residues. The CDR3 sequence is CASRKGLAVGELFF. The CDR3 region has the DNA TGTGCCAGCAGGAAGGGACTAGCGGTCGGGGAGCTGTTTTTT.

This clonotype was detected ten times or more. J is TRBJ2-1 and V is TRBV27; 8 bases fit TRBD2. Germline-derived CDR1 and CDR2 are MNHEY and SMNVEV (reference sequence). The CDR3 loop spans 14 amino acids. Trimming took 6 bases from V and 2 from J; bases not matched to a gene: 3. The CDR3, as DNA: TGTGCCAGCAGCTTAGCGGGGCCCTACAATGAGCAGTTCTTC. This encodes CASSLAGPYNEQFF.

The J gene is TRBJ2-1, the V gene TRBV10-2; 9 bases are shared with TRBD2. The J segment lost 6 bases and the V segment lost 4 bases, leaving 7 bases of the junction unmatched. Looked up from germline, CDR1 is WSHSY and CDR2 is SAAADI. The CDR3 runs to 15 residues. The CDR3: CASSGSGGSGNEQFF. CDR3 DNA sequence: TGCGCCAGCAGTGGTAGCGGGGGTTCAGGCAATGAGCAGTTCTTC.